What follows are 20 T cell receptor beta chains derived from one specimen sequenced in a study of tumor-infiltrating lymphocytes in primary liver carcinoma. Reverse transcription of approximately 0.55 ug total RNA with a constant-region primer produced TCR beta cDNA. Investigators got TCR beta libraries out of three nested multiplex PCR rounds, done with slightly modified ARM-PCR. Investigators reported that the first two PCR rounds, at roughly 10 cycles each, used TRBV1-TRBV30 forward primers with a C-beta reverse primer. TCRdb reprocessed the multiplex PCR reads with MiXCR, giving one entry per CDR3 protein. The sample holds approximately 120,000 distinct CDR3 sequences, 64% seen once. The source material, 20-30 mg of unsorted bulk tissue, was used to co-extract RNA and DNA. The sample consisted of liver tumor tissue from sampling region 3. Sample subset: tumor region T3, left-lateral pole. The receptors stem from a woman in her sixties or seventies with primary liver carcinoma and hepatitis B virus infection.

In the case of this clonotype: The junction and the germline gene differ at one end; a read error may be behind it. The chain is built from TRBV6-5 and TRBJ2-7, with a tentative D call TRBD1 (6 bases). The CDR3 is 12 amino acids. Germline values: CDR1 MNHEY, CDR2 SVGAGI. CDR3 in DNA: TGTGCCAACACTTCCAGGGGTTACGAGCAGTGCTTC. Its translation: CANTSRGYEQCF.

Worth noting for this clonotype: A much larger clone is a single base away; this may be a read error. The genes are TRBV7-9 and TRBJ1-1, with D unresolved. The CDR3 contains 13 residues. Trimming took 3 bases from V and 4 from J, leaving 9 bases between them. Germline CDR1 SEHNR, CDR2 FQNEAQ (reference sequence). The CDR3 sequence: CASSFGVGTEAFF. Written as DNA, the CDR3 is TGTGCCAGCAGCTTCGGGGTAGGCACTGAAGCTTTCTTT.

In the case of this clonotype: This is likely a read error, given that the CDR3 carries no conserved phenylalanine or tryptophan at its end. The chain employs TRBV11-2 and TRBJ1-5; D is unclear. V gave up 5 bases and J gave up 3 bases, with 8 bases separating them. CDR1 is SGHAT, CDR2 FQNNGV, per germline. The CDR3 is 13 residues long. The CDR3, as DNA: TGTGCCAGCAGCGGTATGTACAATCAGCCCCAGCATCTT. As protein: CASSGMYNQPQHL.

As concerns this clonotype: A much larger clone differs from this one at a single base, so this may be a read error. CDR3 in DNA: TGTGCCATCAGAACGACTAGCGGAGCGAACACCGGGGAGCTGTTTTTT. It specifies CAIRTTSGANTGELFF. The V and J genes are TRBV10-3 and TRBJ2-2; 9 nucleotides match TRBD2. Germline CDR1 and CDR2: ENHRY and SYGVKD. The CDR3 spans 16 residues. V shed 6 bases, J shed 0 bases, and the junction held 5 bases outside the gene matches.

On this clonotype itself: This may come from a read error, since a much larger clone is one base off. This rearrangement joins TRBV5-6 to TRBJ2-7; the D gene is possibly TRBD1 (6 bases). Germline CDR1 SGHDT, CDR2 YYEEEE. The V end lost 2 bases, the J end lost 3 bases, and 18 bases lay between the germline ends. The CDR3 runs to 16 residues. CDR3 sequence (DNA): TGTGCCAGCAGCTTCGGTACGGACAGTGTGAACTACGAGCAGTACTTC. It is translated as CASSFGTDSVNYEQYF.

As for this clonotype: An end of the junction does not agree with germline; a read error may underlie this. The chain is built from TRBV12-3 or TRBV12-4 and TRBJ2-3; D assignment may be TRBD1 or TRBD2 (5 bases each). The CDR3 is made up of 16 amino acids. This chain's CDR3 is CAGSPRGRTGADTQYF. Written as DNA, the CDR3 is TGTGCCGGCAGCCCCCGGGGACGGACCGGTGCAGATACGCAGTATTTT.

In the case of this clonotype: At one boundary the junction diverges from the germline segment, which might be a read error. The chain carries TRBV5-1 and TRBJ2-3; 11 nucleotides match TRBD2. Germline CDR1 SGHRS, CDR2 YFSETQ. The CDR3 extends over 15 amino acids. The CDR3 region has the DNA TGCGCCAATGTTACTAGCGGGAGTCCCCCAGATACCCAGTATTTT. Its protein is CANVTSGSPPDTQYF.

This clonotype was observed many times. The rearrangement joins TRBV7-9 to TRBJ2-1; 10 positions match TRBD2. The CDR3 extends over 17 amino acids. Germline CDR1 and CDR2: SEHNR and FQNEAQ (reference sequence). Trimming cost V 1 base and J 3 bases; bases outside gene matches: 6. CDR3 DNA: TGTGCCAGCAGCTTAGAGGCCTTAGCGGGAGGCTACAATGAGCAGTTCTTC. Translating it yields CASSLEALAGGYNEQFF. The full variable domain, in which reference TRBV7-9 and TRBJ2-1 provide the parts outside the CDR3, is DTGVSQNPRHKITKRGQNVTFRCDPISEHNRLYWYRQTLGQGPEFLTYFQNEAQLEKSRLLSDRFSAERPKGSFSTLEIQRTEQGDSAMYLCASSLEALAGGYNEQFFGPGTRLTVL.

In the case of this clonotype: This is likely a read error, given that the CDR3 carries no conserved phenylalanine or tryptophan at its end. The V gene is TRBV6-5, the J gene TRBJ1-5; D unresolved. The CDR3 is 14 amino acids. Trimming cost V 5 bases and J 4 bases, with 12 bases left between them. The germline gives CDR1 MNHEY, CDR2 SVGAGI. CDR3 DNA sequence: TGTGCCAGCAGTCTGAGGGTTGGTAATCAGCCCCAGCATTTG. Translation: CASSLRVGNQPQHL.

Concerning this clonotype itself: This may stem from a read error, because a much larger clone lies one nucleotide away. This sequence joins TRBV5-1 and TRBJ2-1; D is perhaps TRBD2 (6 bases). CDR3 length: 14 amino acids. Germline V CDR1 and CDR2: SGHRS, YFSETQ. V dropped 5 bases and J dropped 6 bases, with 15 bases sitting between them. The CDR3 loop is CASRAGRAVNEQFF. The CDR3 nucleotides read TGCGCCAGCAGAGCGGGCAGGGCCGTCAATGAGCAGTTCTTC.

The CDR3 sequence is CASSTRTGLEADTGELFF. Here the CDR3 DNA reads TGTGCCAGCAGCACCCGGACAGGTCTGGAGGCGGACACCGGGGAGCTGTTTTTT. The rearrangement uses TRBV7-8 and TRBJ2-2, with 7 bases that match TRBD1. This CDR3 comprises 18 residues. CDR1 is SGHVS, CDR2 FQNEAQ, per germline. V lost 5 bases to trimming and J lost 3 bases; unmatched junction nucleotides: 15.

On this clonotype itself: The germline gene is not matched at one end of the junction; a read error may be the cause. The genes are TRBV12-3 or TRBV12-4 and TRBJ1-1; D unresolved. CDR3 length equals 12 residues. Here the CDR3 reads CAGSLSEREASF. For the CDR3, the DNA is TGTGCCGGCAGTTTATCGGAAAGAGAAGCTTCCTTT.

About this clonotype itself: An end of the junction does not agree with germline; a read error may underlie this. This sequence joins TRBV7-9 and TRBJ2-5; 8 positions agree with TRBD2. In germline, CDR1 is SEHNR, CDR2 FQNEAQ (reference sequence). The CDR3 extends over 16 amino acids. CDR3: CASSFIAGRSGEAQYF. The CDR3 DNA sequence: TGTGCCAGCAGCTTTATAGCGGGAAGATCGGGAGAGGCCCAGTACTTC.

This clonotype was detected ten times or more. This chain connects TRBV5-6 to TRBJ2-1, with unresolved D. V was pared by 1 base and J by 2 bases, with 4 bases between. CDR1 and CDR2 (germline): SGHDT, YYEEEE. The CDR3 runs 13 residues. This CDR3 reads CASSLWTYNEQFF. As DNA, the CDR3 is TGTGCCAGCAGCTTGTGGACCTACAATGAGCAGTTCTTC.

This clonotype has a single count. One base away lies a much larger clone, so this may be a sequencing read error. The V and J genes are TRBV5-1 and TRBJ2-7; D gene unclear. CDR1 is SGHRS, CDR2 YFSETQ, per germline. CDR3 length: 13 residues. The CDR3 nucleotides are TGCACCAGCAGCTTCACTGGCTCCTACGAGCAGTACTTC. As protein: CTSSFTGSYEQYF.

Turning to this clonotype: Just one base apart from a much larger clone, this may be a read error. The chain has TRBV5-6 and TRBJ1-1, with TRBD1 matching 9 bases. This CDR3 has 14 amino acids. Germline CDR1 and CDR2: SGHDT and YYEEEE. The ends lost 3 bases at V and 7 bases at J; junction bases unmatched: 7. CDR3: CASSWDRADIEAFF. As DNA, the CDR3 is TGTGCCAGCAGCTGGGACAGGGCGGACATTGAAGCTTTCTTT.

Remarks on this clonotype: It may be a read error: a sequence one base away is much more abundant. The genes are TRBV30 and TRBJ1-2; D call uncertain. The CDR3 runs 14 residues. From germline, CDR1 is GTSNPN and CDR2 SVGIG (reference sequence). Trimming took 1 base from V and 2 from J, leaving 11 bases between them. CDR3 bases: TGTGCCTGGAGTGCGGAGCTCGCGAACTATGGCTACACCTTC. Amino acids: CAWSAELANYGYTF.

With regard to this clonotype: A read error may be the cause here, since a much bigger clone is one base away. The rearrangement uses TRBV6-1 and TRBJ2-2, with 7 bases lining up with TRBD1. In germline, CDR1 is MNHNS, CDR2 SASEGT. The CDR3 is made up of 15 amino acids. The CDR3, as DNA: TGTGCCAACAGTCCCCAGGGGGCGAACACCGGGGAGCTGTTTTTT. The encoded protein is CANSPQGANTGELFF.

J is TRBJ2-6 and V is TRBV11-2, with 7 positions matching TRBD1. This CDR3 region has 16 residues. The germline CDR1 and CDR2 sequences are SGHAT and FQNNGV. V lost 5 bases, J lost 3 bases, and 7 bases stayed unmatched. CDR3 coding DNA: TGTGCCAGCAGCCCCGCGACAGGGAATGGGGCCAACGTCCTGACTTTC. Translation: CASSPATGNGANVLTF.

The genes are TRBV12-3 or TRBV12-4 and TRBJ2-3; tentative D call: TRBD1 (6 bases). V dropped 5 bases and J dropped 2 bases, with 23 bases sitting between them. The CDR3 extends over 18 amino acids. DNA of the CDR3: TGTGCCAGCAGTAAAGGCCTACAGGGAATTTCTAACACAGATACGCAGTATTTT. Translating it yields CASSKGLQGISNTDTQYF.